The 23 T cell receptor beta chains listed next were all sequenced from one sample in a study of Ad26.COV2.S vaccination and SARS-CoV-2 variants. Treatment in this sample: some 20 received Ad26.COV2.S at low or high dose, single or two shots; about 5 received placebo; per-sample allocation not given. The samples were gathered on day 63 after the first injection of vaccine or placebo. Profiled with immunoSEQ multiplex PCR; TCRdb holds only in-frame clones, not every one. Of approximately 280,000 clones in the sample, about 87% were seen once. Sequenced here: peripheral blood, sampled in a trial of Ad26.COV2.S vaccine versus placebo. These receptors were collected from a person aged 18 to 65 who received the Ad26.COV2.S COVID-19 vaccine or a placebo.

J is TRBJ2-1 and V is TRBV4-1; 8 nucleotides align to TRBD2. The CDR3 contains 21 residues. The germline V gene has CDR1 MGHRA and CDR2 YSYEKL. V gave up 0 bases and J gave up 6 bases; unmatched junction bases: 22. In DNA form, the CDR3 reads TGCGCCAGCAGCCAAGATAACCTAGCGGGCAATTCACCCCCCATTTTCAATGAGCAGTTCTTC. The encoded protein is CASSQDNLAGNSPPIFNEQFF.

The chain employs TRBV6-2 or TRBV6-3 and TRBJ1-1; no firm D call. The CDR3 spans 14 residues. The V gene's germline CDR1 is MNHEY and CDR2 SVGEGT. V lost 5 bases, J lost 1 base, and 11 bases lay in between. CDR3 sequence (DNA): TGTGCCAGCAGTCCCACTGGTCAGAACACTGAAGCTTTCTTT. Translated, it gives CASSPTGQNTEAFF.

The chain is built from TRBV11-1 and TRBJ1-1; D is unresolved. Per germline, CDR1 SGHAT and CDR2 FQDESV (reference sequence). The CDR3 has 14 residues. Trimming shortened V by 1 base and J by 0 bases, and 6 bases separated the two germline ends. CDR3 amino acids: CASSLGLVNTEAFF. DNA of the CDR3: TGTGCCAGCAGCTTAGGTTTAGTGAACACTGAAGCTTTCTTT.

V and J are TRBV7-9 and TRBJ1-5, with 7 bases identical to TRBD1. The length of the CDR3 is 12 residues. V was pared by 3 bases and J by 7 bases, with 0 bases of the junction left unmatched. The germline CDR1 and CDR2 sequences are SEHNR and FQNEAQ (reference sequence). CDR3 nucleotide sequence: TGTGCCAGCAGCTTGGACAGGCAGCCCCAGCATTTT. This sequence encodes CASSLDRQPQHF. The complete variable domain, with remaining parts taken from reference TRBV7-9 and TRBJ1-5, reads DTGVSQNPRHKITKRGQNVTFRCDPISEHNRLYWYRQTLGQGPEFLTYFQNEAQLEKSRLLSDRFSAERPKGSFSTLEIQRTEQGDSAMYLCASSLDRQPQHFGDGTRLSIL.

In DNA form, the CDR3 reads TGTGCCAGCAGTGTCAGAGGGTCGGGGACCTCCTACAATGAGCAGTTCTTC. Amino acid sequence: CASSVRGSGTSYNEQFF. This chain links TRBV2 with TRBJ2-1; D could derive from TRBD1 or TRBD2 (5 bases each). The V gene lost 4 bases and the J gene lost 0 bases, with 16 bases spanning the gap. Germline lookup yields CDR1 SNHLY and CDR2 FYNNEI. This CDR3 spans 17 amino acids. The variable domain in full, completed from reference TRBV2 and TRBJ2-1, reads EPEVTQTPSHQVTQMGQEVILRCVPISNHLYFYWYRQILGQKVEFLVSFYNNEISEKSEIFDDQFSVERPDGSNFTLKIRSTKLEDSAMYFCASSVRGSGTSYNEQFFGPGTRLTVL.

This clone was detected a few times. This CDR3 reads CATSTTGGREPQHF. CDR3 nucleotides: TGTGCCACCAGCACTACAGGGGGCCGGGAGCCCCAGCATTTT. The chain uses TRBV15 and TRBJ1-5, with TRBD1 matching 9 bases. Germline V gene sequence: CDR1 LNHNV, CDR2 YYDKDF (reference sequence). The CDR3 sequence is 14 residues long. The trim removed 4 bases at V and 8 bases at J, leaving 6 bases unmatched.

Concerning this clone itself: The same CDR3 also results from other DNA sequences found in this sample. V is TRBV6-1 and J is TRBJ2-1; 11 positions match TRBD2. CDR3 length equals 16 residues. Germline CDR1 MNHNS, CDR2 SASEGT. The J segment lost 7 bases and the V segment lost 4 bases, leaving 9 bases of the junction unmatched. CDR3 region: CASSGLAGGPGNEQFF. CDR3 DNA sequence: TGTGCCAGCAGTGGGTTAGCGGGAGGGCCGGGGAATGAGCAGTTCTTC.

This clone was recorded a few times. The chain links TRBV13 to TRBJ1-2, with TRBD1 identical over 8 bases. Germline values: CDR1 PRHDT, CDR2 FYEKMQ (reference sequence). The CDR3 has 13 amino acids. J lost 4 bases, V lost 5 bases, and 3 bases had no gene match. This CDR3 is CASSRDRIYGYTF. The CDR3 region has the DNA TGTGCCAGCAGCAGGGACAGGATCTATGGCTACACCTTC.

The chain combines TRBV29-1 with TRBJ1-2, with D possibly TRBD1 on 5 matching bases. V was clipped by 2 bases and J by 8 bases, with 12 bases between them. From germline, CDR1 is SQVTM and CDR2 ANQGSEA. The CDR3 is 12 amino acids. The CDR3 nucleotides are TGCAGCGTTGAAATAGAGGGGCACGGCTACACCTTC. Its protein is CSVEIEGHGYTF.

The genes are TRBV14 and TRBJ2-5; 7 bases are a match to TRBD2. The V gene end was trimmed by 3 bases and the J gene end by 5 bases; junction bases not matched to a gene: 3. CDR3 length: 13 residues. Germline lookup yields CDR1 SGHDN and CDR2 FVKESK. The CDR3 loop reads CASSQGLTETQYF. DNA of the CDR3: TGTGCCAGCAGCCAGGGACTAACCGAGACCCAGTACTTC.

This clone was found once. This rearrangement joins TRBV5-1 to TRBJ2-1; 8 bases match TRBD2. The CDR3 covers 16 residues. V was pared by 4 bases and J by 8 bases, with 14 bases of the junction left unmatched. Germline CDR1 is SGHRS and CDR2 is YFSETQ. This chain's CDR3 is CASSPIPGLVADEQFF. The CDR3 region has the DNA TGCGCCAGCAGCCCCATCCCGGGACTAGTTGCTGATGAGCAGTTCTTC.

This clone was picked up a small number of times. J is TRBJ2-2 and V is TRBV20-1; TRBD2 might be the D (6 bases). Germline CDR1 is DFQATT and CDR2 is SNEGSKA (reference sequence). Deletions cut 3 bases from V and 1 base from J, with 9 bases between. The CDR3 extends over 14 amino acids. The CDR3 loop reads CSASKAGNTGELFF. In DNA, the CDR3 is TGCAGTGCTAGTAAAGCGGGGAACACCGGGGAGCTGTTTTTT.

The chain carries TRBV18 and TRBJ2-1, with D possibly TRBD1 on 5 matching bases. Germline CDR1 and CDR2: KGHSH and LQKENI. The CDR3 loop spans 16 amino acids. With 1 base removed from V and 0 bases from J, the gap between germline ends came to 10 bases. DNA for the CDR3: TGTGCCAGCTCACCACAGGGGCAGAGCTCCTACAATGAGCAGTTCTTC. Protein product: CASSPQGQSSYNEQFF.

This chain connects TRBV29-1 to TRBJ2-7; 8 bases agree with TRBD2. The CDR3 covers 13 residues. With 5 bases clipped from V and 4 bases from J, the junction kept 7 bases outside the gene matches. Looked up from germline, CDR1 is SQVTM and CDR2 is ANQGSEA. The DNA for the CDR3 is TGCAGCGTTTCAGCGGGGGCGTTATACGAGCAGTACTTC. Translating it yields CSVSAGALYEQYF.

The CDR3 coding sequence is TGTGCCATCAGTGAAGTGGGCAGGGCGGACGAGCAGTACTTC. Translating gives CAISEVGRADEQYF. The chain employs TRBV10-3 and TRBJ2-7, with D perhaps TRBD1 (5 bases). Trimming left V 3 bases short and J 5 bases short, with 14 bases between. Germline V CDR1 and CDR2: ENHRY, SYGVKD. The CDR3 is 14 residues long.

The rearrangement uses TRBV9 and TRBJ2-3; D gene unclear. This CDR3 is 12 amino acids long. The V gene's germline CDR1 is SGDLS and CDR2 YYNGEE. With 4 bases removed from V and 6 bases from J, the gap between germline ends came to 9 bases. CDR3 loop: CASSITADTQYF. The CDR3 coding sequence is TGTGCCAGCAGCATAACCGCGGATACGCAGTATTTT.

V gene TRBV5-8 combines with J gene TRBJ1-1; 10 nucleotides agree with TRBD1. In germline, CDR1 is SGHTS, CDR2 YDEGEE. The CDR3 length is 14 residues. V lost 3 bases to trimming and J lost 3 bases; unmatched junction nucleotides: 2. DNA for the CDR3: TGTGCCAGCAGCTGGACAGGGGGGTACACTGAAGCTTTCTTT. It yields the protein CASSWTGGYTEAFF.

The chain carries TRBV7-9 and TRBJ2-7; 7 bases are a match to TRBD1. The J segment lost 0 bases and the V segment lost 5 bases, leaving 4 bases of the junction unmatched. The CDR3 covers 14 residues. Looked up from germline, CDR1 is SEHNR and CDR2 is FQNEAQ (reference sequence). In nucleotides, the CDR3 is TGTGCCAGCAGCCGCCGGGACAGCTCCTACGAGCAGTACTTC. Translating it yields CASSRRDSSYEQYF.

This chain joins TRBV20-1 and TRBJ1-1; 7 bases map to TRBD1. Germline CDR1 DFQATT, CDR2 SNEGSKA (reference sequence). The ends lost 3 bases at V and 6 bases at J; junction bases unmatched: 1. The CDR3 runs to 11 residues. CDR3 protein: CSARTGPEAFF. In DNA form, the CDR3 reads TGCAGTGCTAGGACAGGGCCTGAAGCTTTCTTT.

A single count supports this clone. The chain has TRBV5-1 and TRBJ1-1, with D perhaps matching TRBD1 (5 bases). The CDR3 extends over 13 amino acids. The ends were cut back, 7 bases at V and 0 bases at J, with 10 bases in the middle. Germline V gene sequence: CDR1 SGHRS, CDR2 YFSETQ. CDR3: CASGGTMNTEAFF. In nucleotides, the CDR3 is TGCGCCAGCGGGGGGACCATGAACACTGAAGCTTTCTTT.

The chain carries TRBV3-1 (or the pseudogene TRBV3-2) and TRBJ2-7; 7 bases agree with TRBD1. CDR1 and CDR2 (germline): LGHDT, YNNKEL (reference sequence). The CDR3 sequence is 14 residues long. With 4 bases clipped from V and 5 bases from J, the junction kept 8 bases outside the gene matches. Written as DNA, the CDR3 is TGTGCCAGCAGCCGCTCAGGGGGAGCGAACGAGCAGTACTTC. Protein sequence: CASSRSGGANEQYF.

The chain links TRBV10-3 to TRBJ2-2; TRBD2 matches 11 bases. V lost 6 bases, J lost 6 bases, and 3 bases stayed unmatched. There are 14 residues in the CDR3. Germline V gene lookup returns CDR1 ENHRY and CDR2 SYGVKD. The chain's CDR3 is CAIRTSGTAGELFF. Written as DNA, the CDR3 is TGTGCCATCAGGACTAGCGGGACCGCCGGGGAGCTGTTTTTT.

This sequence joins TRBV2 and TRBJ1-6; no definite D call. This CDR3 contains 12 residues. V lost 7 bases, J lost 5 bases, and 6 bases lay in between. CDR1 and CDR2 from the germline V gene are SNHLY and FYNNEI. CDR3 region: CASKQNNSPLHF. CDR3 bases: TGTGCCAGCAAACAGAATAATTCACCCCTCCACTTT. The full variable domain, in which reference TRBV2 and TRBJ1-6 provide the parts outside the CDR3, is EPEVTQTPSHQVTQMGQEVILRCVPISNHLYFYWYRQILGQKVEFLVSFYNNEISEKSEIFDDQFSVERPDGSNFTLKIRSTKLEDSAMYFCASKQNNSPLHFGNGTRLTVT.